The 10 T cell receptor beta chains in this list originate from one sample, sequenced in a study of technical replicates of blood from several donors. Measured with immunoSEQ multiplex PCR; TCRdb has only the in-frame clones, and not every one. This repertoire shows about 50,000 clones, 80% to 95% found once; its top ten account for roughly 3.9%. The sequenced sample was PBMCs. The receptors derive from a human donor in good health. Some clones in this sample may be carry-over from other donors' samples.

This sequence joins TRBV10-3 and TRBJ2-3; 10 nucleotides agree with TRBD2. The ends lost 1 base at V and 5 bases at J; junction bases unmatched: 12. The CDR3 extends over 18 amino acids. The V gene's germline CDR1 is ENHRY and CDR2 SYGVKD. As DNA, the CDR3 is TGTGCCATCAGTGAGTGGGTTAACAGCGGGGGGGCGCAAGATACGCAGTATTTT. This gives the protein CAISEWVNSGGAQDTQYF.

A single count supports this clone. The chain employs TRBV7-2 and TRBJ2-3; D remains unclear. CDR3 size: 12 residues. V lost 5 bases, J lost 4 bases, and 7 bases lay in between. From germline, CDR1 is SGHTA and CDR2 FQGNSA. In DNA form, the CDR3 reads TGTGCCAGCAGCCCATTTGCAGATACGCAGTATTTT. Translated: CASSPFADTQYF. Looking up the rest from reference TRBV7-2 and TRBJ2-3 gives the full variable domain: GAGVSQSPSNKVTEKGKDVELRCDPISGHTALYWYRQSLGQGLEFLIYFQGNSAPDKSGLPSDRFSAERTGGSVSTLTIQRTQQEDSAVYLCASSPFADTQYFGPGTRLTVL.

V gene TRBV2 combines with J gene TRBJ1-1; 10 bases fit TRBD1. Per germline, CDR1 SNHLY and CDR2 FYNNEI. CDR3 length: 19 residues. The V gene end was trimmed by 6 bases and the J gene end by 2 bases; junction bases not matched to a gene: 18. The CDR3 coding sequence is TGTGCCAGCAGACCCGGGACAGGGGCTGGGGTTGGGTACAACACTGAAGCTTTCTTT. Translating it yields CASRPGTGAGVGYNTEAFF. Together with reference TRBV2 and TRBJ1-1, the CDR3 gives the full variable domain: EPEVTQTPSHQVTQMGQEVILRCVPISNHLYFYWYRQILGQKVEFLVSFYNNEISEKSEIFDDQFSVERPDGSNFTLKIRSTKLEDSAMYFCASRPGTGAGVGYNTEAFFGQGTRLTVV.

The gene calls are TRBV2 and TRBJ2-7; 7 nucleotides line up with TRBD2. V gave up 1 base and J gave up 4 bases; unmatched junction bases: 4. Germline V gene lookup returns CDR1 SNHLY and CDR2 FYNNEI. The CDR3 contains 14 residues. CDR3: CASSEGGSRYEQYF. Here the CDR3 DNA reads TGTGCCAGCAGTGAAGGCGGGAGTAGGTACGAGCAGTACTTC.

The V and J genes are TRBV30 and TRBJ2-2; D is unresolved. Germline V gene data show CDR1 as GTSNPN and CDR2 as SVGIG (reference sequence). V shed 0 bases and J shed 13 bases, with 9 bases lying between them. This CDR3 has 11 residues. CDR3 protein: CAWSVGPGLFF. Here the CDR3 DNA reads TGTGCCTGGAGTGTGGGTCCAGGGCTGTTTTTT.

This clone was picked up many times. This chain joins TRBV10-3 and TRBJ2-7; 8 nucleotides line up with TRBD2. There are 13 residues in the CDR3. From germline, CDR1 is ENHRY and CDR2 SYGVKD. V lost 2 bases and J lost 7; bases outside the gene matches: 4. In DNA, the CDR3 is TGTGCCATCAGTGAGCTTAGCGGGACGGAGCAGTACTTC. Translation gives CAISELSGTEQYF.

The chain is built from TRBV12-5 and TRBJ2-1; TRBD2 matches at 11 bases. The CDR3 loop spans 15 amino acids. The germline V gene encodes CDR1 LGHNT and CDR2 FRNRAP. With V trimmed by 7 bases and J by 8 bases, 10 bases remained unmatched. The CDR3 DNA is TGTGCTAGTGTCCAGGGTGCTAGCGGGGGGTATGAGCAGTTCTTC. Its translation is CASVQGASGGYEQFF. The complete variable domain, with remaining parts taken from reference TRBV12-5 and TRBJ2-1, reads DARVTQTPRHKVTEMGQEVTMRCQPILGHNTVFWYRQTMMQGLELLAYFRNRAPLDDSGMPKDRFSAEMPDATLATLKIQPSEPRDSAVYFCASVQGASGGYEQFFGPGTRLTVL.

V and J are TRBV5-6 and TRBJ2-5; 8 bases line up with TRBD2. Germline-derived CDR1 and CDR2 are SGHDT and YYEEEE. V was pared by 4 bases and J by 5 bases, with 7 bases of the junction left unmatched. The CDR3 contains 14 residues. This chain's CDR3 is CASSRGLGRETQYF. The CDR3 coding sequence is TGTGCCAGCAGCAGGGGACTAGGACGGGAGACCCAGTACTTC.

V usage is TRBV2 and J usage is TRBJ1-5, with D possibly matching TRBD1 (6 bases). CDR1 is SNHLY and CDR2 is FYNNEI in the germline V gene. This CDR3 spans 14 amino acids. V was shortened by 4 bases and J by 7 bases, with 14 bases between the two germline ends. This CDR3 is CASSVAGAAQPQHF. As DNA, the CDR3 is TGTGCCAGCAGTGTCGCAGGGGCCGCCCAGCCCCAGCATTTT. Based on the CDR3 plus reference TRBV2 and TRBJ1-5, the full variable domain is EPEVTQTPSHQVTQMGQEVILRCVPISNHLYFYWYRQILGQKVEFLVSFYNNEISEKSEIFDDQFSVERPDGSNFTLKIRSTKLEDSAMYFCASSVAGAAQPQHFGDGTRLSIL.

The rearrangement uses TRBV7-9 and TRBJ2-5, with TRBD2 matching over 9 bases. Germline loops: CDR1 SEHNR, CDR2 FQNEAQ (reference sequence). CDR3 length: 14 amino acids. After removal of 5 bases from V and 1 base from J, the junction contained 2 bases not matched to a gene. Here the CDR3 DNA reads TGTGCCAGCAGCATACTAGCGGGCCAAGAGACCCAGTACTTC. It codes for CASSILAGQETQYF.